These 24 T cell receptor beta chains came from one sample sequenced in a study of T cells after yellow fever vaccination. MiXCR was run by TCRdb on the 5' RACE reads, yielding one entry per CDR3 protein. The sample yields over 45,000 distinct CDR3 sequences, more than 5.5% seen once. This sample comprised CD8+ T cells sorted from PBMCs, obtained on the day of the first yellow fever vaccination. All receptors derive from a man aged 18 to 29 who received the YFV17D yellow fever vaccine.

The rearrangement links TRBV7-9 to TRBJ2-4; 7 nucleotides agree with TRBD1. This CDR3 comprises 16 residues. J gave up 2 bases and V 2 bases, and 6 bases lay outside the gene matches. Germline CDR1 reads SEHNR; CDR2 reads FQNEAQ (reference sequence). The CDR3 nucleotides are TGTGCCAGCAGCTTAAATAGGGGACAGTCCAAAAACATTCAGTACTTC. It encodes CASSLNRGQSKNIQYF.

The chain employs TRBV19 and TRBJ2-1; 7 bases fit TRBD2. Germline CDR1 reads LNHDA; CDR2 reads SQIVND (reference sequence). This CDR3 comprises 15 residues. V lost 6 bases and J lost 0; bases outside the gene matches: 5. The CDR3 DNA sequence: TGTGCCAGTAGCTACGGGGGGTTCTCCTACAATGAGCAGTTCTTC. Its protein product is CASSYGGFSYNEQFF.

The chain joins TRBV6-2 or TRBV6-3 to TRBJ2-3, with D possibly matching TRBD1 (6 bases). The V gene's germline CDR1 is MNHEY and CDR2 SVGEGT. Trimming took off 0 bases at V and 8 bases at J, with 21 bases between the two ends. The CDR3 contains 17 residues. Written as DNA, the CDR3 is TGTGCCAGCAGTTACTCCGCGTCGACTAAAGCACAGGGTACGCAGTATTTT. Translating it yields CASSYSASTKAQGTQYF.

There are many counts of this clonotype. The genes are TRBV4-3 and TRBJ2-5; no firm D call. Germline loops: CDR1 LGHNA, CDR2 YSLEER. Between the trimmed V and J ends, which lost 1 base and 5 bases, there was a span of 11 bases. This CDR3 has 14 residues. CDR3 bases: TGCGCCAGCAGCCAAGGGACGGTCGGGGAGACCCAGTACTTC. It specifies CASSQGTVGETQYF.

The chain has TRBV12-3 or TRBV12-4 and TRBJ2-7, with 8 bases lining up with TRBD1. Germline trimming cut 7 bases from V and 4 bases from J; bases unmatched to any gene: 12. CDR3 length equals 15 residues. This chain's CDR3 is CASNPTGALGYEQYF. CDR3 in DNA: TGTGCCAGCAACCCGACAGGGGCTCTTGGGTACGAGCAGTACTTC.

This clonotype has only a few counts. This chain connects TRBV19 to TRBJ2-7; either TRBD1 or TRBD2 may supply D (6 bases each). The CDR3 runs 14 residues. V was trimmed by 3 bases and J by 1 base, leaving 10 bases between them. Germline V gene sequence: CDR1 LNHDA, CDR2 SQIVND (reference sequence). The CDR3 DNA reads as TGTGCCAGTAGTATCCGGGGGCCGTCCTACGAGCAGTACTTC. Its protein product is CASSIRGPSYEQYF.

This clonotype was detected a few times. The DNA for the CDR3 is TGTGCCAGCAGTTACTCGAATCACTATGGCTACACCTTC. It is translated as CASSYSNHYGYTF. V and J are TRBV6-2 or TRBV6-3 and TRBJ1-2, with D hard to call. With 0 bases removed from V and 3 bases from J, the gap between germline ends came to 5 bases. CDR1 and CDR2 from the germline V gene are MNHEY and SVGEGT. The CDR3 covers 13 residues.

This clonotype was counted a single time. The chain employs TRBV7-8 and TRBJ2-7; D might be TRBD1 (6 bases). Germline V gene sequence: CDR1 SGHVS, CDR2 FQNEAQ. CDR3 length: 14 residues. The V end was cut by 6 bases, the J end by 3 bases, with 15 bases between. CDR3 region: CASRDQQGRYEQYF. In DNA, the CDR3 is TGTGCCAGCAGAGACCAACAGGGCCGCTACGAGCAGTACTTC.

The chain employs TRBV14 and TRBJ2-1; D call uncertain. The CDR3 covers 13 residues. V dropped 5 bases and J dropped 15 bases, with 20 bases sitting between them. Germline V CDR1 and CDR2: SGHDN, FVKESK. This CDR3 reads CASSWVTIGSLFF. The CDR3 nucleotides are TGTGCCAGCAGCTGGGTTACTATTGGATCGCTGTTCTTC.

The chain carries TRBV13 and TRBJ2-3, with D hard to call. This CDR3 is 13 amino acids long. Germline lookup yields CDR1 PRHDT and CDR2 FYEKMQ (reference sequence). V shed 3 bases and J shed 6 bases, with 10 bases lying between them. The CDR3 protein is CASSFPRADTQYF. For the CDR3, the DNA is TGTGCCAGCAGCTTCCCCCGCGCGGATACGCAGTATTTT. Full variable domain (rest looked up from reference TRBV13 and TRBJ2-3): AAGVIQSPRHLIKEKRETATLKCYPIPRHDTVYWYQQGPGQDPQFLISFYEKMQSDKGSIPDRFSAQQFSDYHSELNMSSLELGDSALYFCASSFPRADTQYFGPGTRLTVL.

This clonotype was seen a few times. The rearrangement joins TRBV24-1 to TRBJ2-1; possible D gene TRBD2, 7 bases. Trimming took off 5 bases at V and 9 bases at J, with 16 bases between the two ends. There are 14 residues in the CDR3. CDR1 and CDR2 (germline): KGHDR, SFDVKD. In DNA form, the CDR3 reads TGTGCCACCAGTGGTAGGGGGGGCTGGGGTGAGCAGTTCTTC. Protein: CATSGRGGWGEQFF.

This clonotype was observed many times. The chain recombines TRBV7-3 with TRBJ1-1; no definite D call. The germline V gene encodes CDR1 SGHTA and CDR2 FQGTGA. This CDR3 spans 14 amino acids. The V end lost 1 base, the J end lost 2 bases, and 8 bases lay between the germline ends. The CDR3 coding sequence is TGTGCCAGCAGCTTAAGCCCGGGAAACACTGAAGCTTTCTTT. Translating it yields CASSLSPGNTEAFF.

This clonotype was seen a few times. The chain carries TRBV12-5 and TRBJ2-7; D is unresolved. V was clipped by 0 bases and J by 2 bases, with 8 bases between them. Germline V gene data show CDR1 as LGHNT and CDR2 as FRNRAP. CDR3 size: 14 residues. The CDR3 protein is CASGLVNSPYEQYF. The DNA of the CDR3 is TGTGCTAGTGGTTTGGTAAACAGCCCCTACGAGCAGTACTTC.

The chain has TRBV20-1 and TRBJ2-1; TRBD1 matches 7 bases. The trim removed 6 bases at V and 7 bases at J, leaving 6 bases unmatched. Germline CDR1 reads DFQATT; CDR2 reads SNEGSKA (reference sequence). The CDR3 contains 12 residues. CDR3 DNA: TGCAGTGCCTCGACAGGGAGAAATGAGCAGTTCTTC. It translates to CSASTGRNEQFF.

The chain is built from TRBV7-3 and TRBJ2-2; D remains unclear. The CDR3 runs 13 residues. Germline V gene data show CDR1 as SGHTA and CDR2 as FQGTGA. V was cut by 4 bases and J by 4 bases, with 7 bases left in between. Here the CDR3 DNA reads TGTGCCAGCAGCTCTCGCCTCACCGGGGAGCTGTTTTTT. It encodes CASSSRLTGELFF.

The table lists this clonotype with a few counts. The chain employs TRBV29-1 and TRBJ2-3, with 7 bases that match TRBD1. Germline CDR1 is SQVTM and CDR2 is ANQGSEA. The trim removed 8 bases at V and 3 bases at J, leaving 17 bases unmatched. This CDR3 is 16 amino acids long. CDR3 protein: CSTQFEIQGSTDTQYF. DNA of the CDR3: TGCAGCACACAATTCGAGATACAGGGGAGTACAGATACGCAGTATTTT.

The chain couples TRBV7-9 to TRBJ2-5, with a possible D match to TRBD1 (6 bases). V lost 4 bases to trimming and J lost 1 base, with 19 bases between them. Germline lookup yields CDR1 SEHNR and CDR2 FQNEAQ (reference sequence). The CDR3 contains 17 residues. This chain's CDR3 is CASSSTRTDRFQETQYF. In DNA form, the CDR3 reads TGTGCCAGCAGCTCGACCAGGACGGACAGATTCCAAGAGACCCAGTACTTC.

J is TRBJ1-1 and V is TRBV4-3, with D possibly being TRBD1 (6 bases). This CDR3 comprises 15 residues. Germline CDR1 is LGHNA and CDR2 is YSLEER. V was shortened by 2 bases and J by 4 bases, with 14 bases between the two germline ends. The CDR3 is CASSQIWDTGTEAFF. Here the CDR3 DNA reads TGCGCCAGCAGCCAAATCTGGGACACGGGCACTGAAGCTTTCTTT.

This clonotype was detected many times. In nucleotides, the CDR3 is TGCGCCAGCAGCTTCGGGACTAGCGGGGCCCCGTACCAAGAGACCCAGTACTTC. Amino acids: CASSFGTSGAPYQETQYF. The V gene is TRBV5-1, the J gene TRBJ2-5; 13 positions agree with TRBD2. The J segment lost 0 bases and the V segment lost 2 bases, leaving 7 bases of the junction unmatched. Per germline, CDR1 SGHRS and CDR2 YFSETQ. CDR3 length equals 18 residues.

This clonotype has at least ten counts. Written as DNA, the CDR3 is TGTGCCAGCAGCTTAGGGCGCACAGATACGCAGTATTTT. Protein product: CASSLGRTDTQYF. The gene calls are TRBV7-6 and TRBJ2-3, with D unclear. Between the trimmed V and J ends, which lost 1 base and 1 base, there was a span of 3 bases. CDR1 is SGHVS and CDR2 is FNYEAQ in the germline V gene. The CDR3 is 13 amino acids.

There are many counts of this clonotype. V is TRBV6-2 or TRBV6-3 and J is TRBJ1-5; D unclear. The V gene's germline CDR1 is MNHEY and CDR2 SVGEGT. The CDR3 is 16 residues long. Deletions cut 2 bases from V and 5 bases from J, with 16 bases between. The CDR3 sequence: CASSYPGQRADQPQHF. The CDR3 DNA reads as TGTGCCAGCAGTTACCCCGGGCAGCGGGCGGATCAGCCCCAGCATTTT.

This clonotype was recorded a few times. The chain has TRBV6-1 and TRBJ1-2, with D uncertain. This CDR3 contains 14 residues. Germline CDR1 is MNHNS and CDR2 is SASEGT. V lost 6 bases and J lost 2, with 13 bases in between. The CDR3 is CASSPGSSNYGYTF. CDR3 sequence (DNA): TGTGCCAGCAGCCCCGGGAGCTCAAACTATGGCTACACCTTC.

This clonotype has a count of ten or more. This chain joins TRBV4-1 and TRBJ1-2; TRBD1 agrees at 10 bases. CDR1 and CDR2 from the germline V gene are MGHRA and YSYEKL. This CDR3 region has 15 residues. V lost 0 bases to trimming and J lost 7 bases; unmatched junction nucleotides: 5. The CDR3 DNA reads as TGCGCCAGCAGCCAAGATCGTTGGGACAGGGGTGGCTACACCTTC. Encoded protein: CASSQDRWDRGGYTF.

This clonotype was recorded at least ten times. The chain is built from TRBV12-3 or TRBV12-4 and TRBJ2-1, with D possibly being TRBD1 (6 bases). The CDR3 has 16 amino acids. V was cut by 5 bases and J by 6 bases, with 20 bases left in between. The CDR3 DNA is TGTGCCAGCAGTATGACAGGTGAACAGGGAGTCAATGAGCAGTTCTTC. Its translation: CASSMTGEQGVNEQFF.